The 23 T cell receptor beta chains presented below share a single source sample, sequenced in a study of cytomegalovirus exposure and HLA in healthy donors (dated by TCRdb to the late 2010s). Receptors were amplified or captured by the immunoSEQ multiplex PCR assay. TCRdb took this table from immuneACCESS and kept in-frame rearrangements with V and J called. Such tables lack part of the clones; where checked against another copy, unresolved V genes explain under half of the gap, and the rest is unexplained. The sample data list roughly 150,000 clones, and roughly 91% of these were observed just once. Clones ranked in the top ten supply around 3.8% of the sample. The sample comprised PBMCs. These receptors were taken from a man aged 18-30 years in good health and CMV-seropositive.

This clone showed up just once. This chain connects TRBV7-9 to TRBJ2-3; D remains ambiguous. The CDR3 sequence is 14 residues long. V was pared by 1 base and J by 2 bases, with 7 bases between. Germline loops: CDR1 SEHNR, CDR2 FQNEAQ (reference sequence). The CDR3 sequence: CASSLEAFTDTQYF. The CDR3 DNA reads TGTGCCAGCAGCTTAGAAGCGTTCACAGATACGCAGTATTTT.

V and J are TRBV5-1 and TRBJ1-2; tentative D call: TRBD1 (6 bases). The CDR3 covers 18 residues. V was clipped by 2 bases and J by 0 bases, with 20 bases between them. Germline V gene data show CDR1 as SGHRS and CDR2 as YFSETQ. CDR3 protein: CASSLTPGHPRANYGYTF. CDR3 DNA sequence: TGCGCCAGCAGCTTAACACCGGGACACCCGAGGGCTAACTATGGCTACACCTTC.

The V gene is TRBV5-1, the J gene TRBJ2-3; possibly TRBD2 for D (7 bases). Trimming shortened V by 4 bases and J by 3 bases, and 21 bases separated the two germline ends. The CDR3 totals 17 residues. Germline CDR1 is SGHRS and CDR2 is YFSETQ. CDR3 sequence reads: CASSPWTGGFQTDTQYF. The CDR3 DNA reads as TGCGCCAGCAGCCCTTGGACGGGGGGCTTTCAGACAGATACGCAGTATTTT.

In this sample, this clone turned up a few times. J is TRBJ1-2 and V is TRBV6-6; TRBD1 is a possible D gene (6 bases). V was trimmed by 5 bases and J by 2 bases, leaving 9 bases between them. The CDR3 contains 13 residues. Germline V CDR1 and CDR2: MNHNY, SVGAGI (reference sequence). The CDR3 coding sequence is TGTGCCAGCAGTGGAACAGGGAACTATGGCTACACCTTC. Protein: CASSGTGNYGYTF.

This clone was seen a handful of times. The chain recombines TRBV12-5 with TRBJ1-2; 8 positions match TRBD1. Per the germline V gene, CDR1 is LGHNT and CDR2 is FRNRAP. This CDR3 region has 13 residues. J gave up 6 bases and V 3 bases, and 3 bases lay outside the gene matches. CDR3 residues: CASGFGTGNGYTF. CDR3 nucleotides: TGTGCTAGTGGTTTTGGGACAGGCAATGGCTACACCTTC.

The chain employs TRBV5-1 and TRBJ2-1; a weak D match, TRBD2 (5 bases). The germline gives CDR1 SGHRS, CDR2 YFSETQ. The CDR3 has 16 amino acids. V lost 0 bases and J lost 9, with 19 bases in between. The CDR3 coding sequence is TGCGCCAGCAGCTTGGCCTACAGAGGGCCCGGTTCTGAGCAGTTCTTC. Its translation is CASSLAYRGPGSEQFF.

The chain uses TRBV18 and TRBJ1-2, with no clear D. The germline V gene encodes CDR1 KGHSH and CDR2 LQKENI. Trimming cost V 0 bases and J 6 bases, with 14 bases left between them. The CDR3 runs to 15 residues. CDR3 amino acids: CASSPPVGRNDGYTF. The CDR3 DNA follows: TGTGCCAGCTCACCACCGGTAGGCAGGAACGATGGCTACACCTTC.

The gene calls are TRBV7-6 and TRBJ2-1; 8 bases line up with TRBD2. V gave up 0 bases and J gave up 8 bases; unmatched junction bases: 6. This CDR3 has 15 residues. CDR1 is SGHVS and CDR2 is FNYEAQ in the germline V gene. The chain's CDR3 is CASSLAPGGGDEQFF. Written as DNA, the CDR3 is TGTGCCAGCAGCTTAGCCCCGGGAGGGGGAGATGAGCAGTTCTTC.

The chain joins TRBV7-6 to TRBJ2-3; unclear D gene. Germline CDR1 and CDR2: SGHVS and FNYEAQ. V was shortened by 5 bases and J by 0 bases, with 15 bases between the two germline ends. CDR3 length equals 16 residues. The CDR3 loop reads CASSPVEVLSTDTQYF. For the CDR3, the DNA is TGTGCCAGCAGCCCAGTTGAGGTTCTTAGCACAGATACGCAGTATTTT.

V and J are TRBV19 and TRBJ1-1; 11 nucleotides line up with TRBD1. V lost 2 bases to trimming and J lost 4 bases; unmatched junction nucleotides: 3. The CDR3 consists of 15 residues. Per germline, CDR1 LNHDA and CDR2 SQIVND (reference sequence). The DNA for the CDR3 is TGTGCCAGTAGTATATCCGGACAGGGGGCCACTGAAGCTTTCTTT. It codes for CASSISGQGATEAFF.

The V call is TRBV28, the J call TRBJ1-2; D possibly corresponds to TRBD1 (6 bases). The V end was cut by 1 base, the J end by 8 bases, with 20 bases between. Germline CDR1 MDHEN, CDR2 SYDVKM. The CDR3 totals 16 residues. The CDR3 region is CASSLSWGPAAGGYTF. In DNA, the CDR3 is TGTGCCAGCAGTTTATCATGGGGGCCGGCCGCTGGGGGCTACACCTTC.

This chain connects TRBV6-1 to TRBJ2-1; TRBD1 matches at 11 bases. The V gene's germline CDR1 is MNHNS and CDR2 SASEGT. The CDR3 runs 14 residues. V lost 8 bases, J lost 9 bases, and 9 bases stayed unmatched. CDR3 residues: CASGSGQGAREQFF. The DNA for the CDR3 is TGTGCCAGCGGCTCAGGACAGGGGGCCCGTGAGCAGTTCTTC.

V is TRBV5-6 and J is TRBJ1-1; 7 bases match TRBD1. The CDR3 is 19 amino acids. J lost 1 base, V lost 4 bases, and 19 bases had no gene match. From germline, CDR1 is SGHDT and CDR2 YYEEEE. The CDR3 DNA reads as TGTGCCAGCAGCCCCGCTCGATTGTGGAGACAGGGAGGGAACACTGAAGCTTTCTTT. Protein product: CASSPARLWRQGGNTEAFF.

The chain carries TRBV5-8 and TRBJ2-7; TRBD2 matches 7 bases. CDR3 size: 14 residues. CDR1 and CDR2 (germline): SGHTS, YDEGEE. V trimming: 1 base; J trimming: 2 bases; junction bases outside the gene matches: 3. CDR3 protein: CASSLLREAYEQYF. The DNA of the CDR3 is TGTGCCAGCAGCTTGCTACGGGAGGCCTACGAGCAGTACTTC.

The rearrangement links TRBV27 to TRBJ1-5, with D possibly being TRBD1 (5 bases). Germline V gives CDR1 MNHEY, CDR2 SMNVEV (reference sequence). The CDR3 runs to 14 residues. V shed 6 bases and J shed 1 base, with 10 bases lying between them. The CDR3 DNA sequence: TGTGCCAGCAGCCCTGACAGCAGCAATCAGCCCCAGCATTTT. This encodes CASSPDSSNQPQHF.

The rearrangement uses TRBV28 and TRBJ2-7, with 10 positions matching TRBD1. The V gene end was trimmed by 5 bases and the J gene end by 5 bases; junction bases not matched to a gene: 12. The CDR3 covers 16 residues. The germline V gene encodes CDR1 MDHEN and CDR2 SYDVKM. CDR3 sequence: CASSPHPGTGVHEQYF. In DNA form, the CDR3 reads TGTGCCAGCAGTCCACACCCCGGGACAGGGGTACACGAGCAGTACTTC.

The chain carries TRBV7-6 and TRBJ2-5, with a weak D call TRBD1 (5 bases). Deletions cut 4 bases from V and 2 bases from J, with 17 bases between. The CDR3 has 16 residues. CDR1 is SGHVS and CDR2 is FNYEAQ in the germline V gene. CDR3 amino acids: CASSSGSMATQETQYF. CDR3 DNA sequence: TGTGCCAGCAGCTCAGGGTCCATGGCTACACAAGAGACCCAGTACTTC.

This sequence joins TRBV15 and TRBJ2-7, with D maybe TRBD1 (5 bases). The CDR3 is 20 amino acids. Trimming removed 0 bases at V and 2 bases at J, with 26 bases between. The germline V gene encodes CDR1 LNHNV and CDR2 YYDKDF (reference sequence). The CDR3 is CATSREGFGSQANPTYEQYF. CDR3 bases: TGTGCCACCAGCAGAGAGGGGTTTGGGTCACAGGCTAACCCAACCTACGAGCAGTACTTC.

This clone was detected once. V and J are TRBV29-1 and TRBJ2-7; 8 bases are shared with TRBD1. V shed 7 bases and J 1 base; nucleotides not matched to a gene: 6. The germline V gene encodes CDR1 SQVTM and CDR2 ANQGSEA. This CDR3 has 13 residues. CDR3 in DNA: TGCAGCGCCACAAGGACAGGGTCCTACGAGCAGTACTTC. As protein: CSATRTGSYEQYF.

The chain joins TRBV15 to TRBJ2-3; 7 bases align to TRBD2. The germline gives CDR1 LNHNV, CDR2 YYDKDF (reference sequence). V gave up 1 base and J gave up 4 bases; unmatched junction bases: 14. This CDR3 is built from 18 residues. The CDR3 spells CATSRGINSGIGADTQYF. The CDR3 DNA sequence: TGTGCCACCAGCAGAGGTATAAACAGCGGGATCGGCGCAGATACGCAGTATTTT.

The rearrangement uses TRBV5-1 and TRBJ2-7, with 8 bases matching TRBD2. V trimming: 4 bases; J trimming: 1 base; junction bases outside the gene matches: 10. This CDR3 contains 16 residues. Germline V gene data show CDR1 as SGHRS and CDR2 as YFSETQ. CDR3 amino acids: CASSPDVGGGSYEQYF. DNA of the CDR3: TGCGCCAGCAGCCCGGACGTCGGGGGGGGATCCTACGAGCAGTACTTC.

The chain is built from TRBV18 and TRBJ1-2, with TRBD1 identical over 8 bases. This CDR3 region has 16 residues. CDR1 is KGHSH, CDR2 LQKENI, per germline. V dropped 1 base and J dropped 4; count of bases not matched to a gene: 8. CDR3 DNA: TGTGCCAGCTCACCACAAACCCGGGACAGGTCCTATGGCTACACCTTC. It specifies CASSPQTRDRSYGYTF.

V is TRBV29-1 and J is TRBJ1-4; D unresolved. CDR3 length: 12 residues. Germline V gene sequence: CDR1 SQVTM, CDR2 ANQGSEA. V shed 1 base and J shed 4 bases, with 4 bases lying between them. DNA of the CDR3: TGCAGCGTTGAAGGAGATAATGAAAAACTGTTTTTT. Its translation is CSVEGDNEKLFF.